The 3 T cell receptor beta chains below all came from one sample that was sequenced in a study of Ad26.COV2.S vaccination and SARS-CoV-2 variants. TCRdb keeps only in-frame clones here, not all; method: immunoSEQ multiplex PCR. The table includes 300,000 to 500,000 clones, approximately 86% detected once. Treatment: 15 to 20 received Ad26.COV2.S at low or high dose, single or two shots; 5 received placebo; per-sample allocation not given. Samples came from day 63 after the first vaccine or placebo injection. This sample comprised peripheral blood, obtained in a trial of Ad26.COV2.S vaccine versus placebo. Receptors were obtained from a person aged 18-60 years who received the Ad26.COV2.S COVID-19 vaccine or a placebo.

The chain is built from TRBV7-8 and TRBJ2-2; 8 positions agree with TRBD1. The germline V gene has CDR1 SGHVS and CDR2 FQNEAQ. V dropped 1 base and J dropped 3; count of bases not matched to a gene: 7. The CDR3 spans 17 residues. CDR3 region: CASSLVGRGRYTGELFF. The CDR3 coding sequence is TGTGCCAGCAGCTTAGTGGGCAGGGGGCGATACACCGGGGAGCTGTTTTTT.

V and J are TRBV9 and TRBJ2-7, with D possibly called TRBD1 or TRBD2 (5 bases each). The V gene lost 0 bases and the J gene lost 2 bases, with 12 bases spanning the gap. This CDR3 region has 15 residues. Germline V lookup: CDR1 SGDLS, CDR2 YYNGEE. In DNA, the CDR3 is TGTGCCAGCAGCGTAGCTTACGGGACCCCCTACGAGCAGTACTTC. Its protein product is CASSVAYGTPYEQYF. The complete variable domain, with remaining parts taken from reference TRBV9 and TRBJ2-7, reads DSGVTQTPKHLITATGQRVTLRCSPRSGDLSVYWYQQSLDQGLQFLIQYYNGEERAKGNILERFSAQQFPDLHSELNLSSLELGDSALYFCASSVAYGTPYEQYFGPGTRLTVT.

This clone was counted a few times. The chain combines TRBV10-3 with TRBJ1-1; tentative D call: TRBD1 (5 bases). Between the trimmed V and J ends, which lost 10 bases and 3 bases, there was a span of 15 bases. CDR3 length: 13 residues. Germline CDR1 reads ENHRY; CDR2 reads SYGVKD. The CDR3 nucleotides read TGTGCCACCCGCGCCCGAGGGGACACTGAAGCTTTCTTT. The encoded protein is CATRARGDTEAFF.